These T cell receptor beta chains were read from a single sample in a study of shared clonotypes between healthy human individuals. Data came from immunoSEQ multiplex PCR; TCRdb stores just in-frame clones and leaves some out. This table holds 2 million to 2.5 million clones, 92% found once. The sequencing sample was made of naive CD4+ T cells from PBMCs. The source is a man aged 18 to 29 in good health. Some clones in this sample may be carry-over from other donors' samples. Each CDR3 is given with its conserved first and last residue. Fields, in order: V gene, J gene, clone size, D gene, CDR3 DNA, CDR3 protein. A D gene is named only where the DNA matches it firmly. Clone size is not always given. Where it is, it says once, few, many or a class for expanded clones.

TRBV7-9,TRBJ1-1,-,-,TGTGCCAGCAGCCCGCCTACCCGGGACACTGAAGCTTTCTTT,CASSPPTRDTEAFF
TRBV21-1,TRBJ2-7,-,-,TGTGCCAGCAGCAAAACAGGCGAAAGCTACGAGCAGTACTTC,CASSKTGESYEQYF
TRBV7-3,TRBJ1-3,once,-,TGTGCCAGCAGCTTGGAGTCGCCCCGTTCTGGAAACACCATATATTTT,CASSLESPRSGNTIYF
TRBV29-1,TRBJ2-3,-,-,TGCAGCCTGAGGGGACTTTTCACAGATACGCAGTATTTT,CSLRGLFTDTQYF
TRBV5-1,TRBJ2-1,-,TRBD2,TGCGCCAGCAGCTTGGCTAGCGGCCTATACAATGAGCAGTTCTTC,CASSLASGLYNEQFF
TRBV19,TRBJ1-3,-,-,TGTGCCAGTAGGACACTCTCTGGAAACACCATATATTTT,CASRTLSGNTIYF
TRBV7-2,TRBJ2-6,-,-,TGTGCCAGCAGCTTAATCGGGGGGGCCAACGTCCTGACTTTC,CASSLIGGANVLTF
TRBV7-6,TRBJ1-1,once,-,TGTGCCAGCAGCGCGGTCGCTGGGGACACTGAAGCTTTCTTT,CASSAVAGDTEAFF
TRBV6-4,TRBJ2-3,once,-,TGTGCCAGCAGTGTTGAGGAGAGCACAGATACGCAGTATTTT,CASSVEESTDTQYF
TRBV18,TRBJ2-2,-,TRBD2,TGTGCCAGCTCACCAGTCAGCGGGAGGGAAACCGGGGAGCTGTTTTTT,CASSPVSGRETGELFF
TRBV7-6,TRBJ2-5,-,-,TGTGCCAGCAGCTTGTCCCCGCGGGCCCTTCAAGAGACCCAGTACTTC,CASSLSPRALQETQYF
TRBV19,TRBJ2-5,-,-,TGTGCCAGTAGTATAGTCAAGGCGGAGACCCAGTACTTC,CASSIVKAETQYF
TRBV5-5,TRBJ2-3,-,TRBD2,TGTGCCAGCAGCGGTCGACTAGCGGGAGTTTCTGATACGCAGTATTTT,CASSGRLAGVSDTQYF
TRBV2,TRBJ1-2,-,-,TGTGCCAGCAGTGAAGTGGGGCGGTACTATGGCTACACCTTC,CASSEVGRYYGYTF
TRBV6-5,TRBJ2-7,-,TRBD2,TGTGCCAGCAGTTACTTTCTAGCGGGCTCCTACGAGCAGTACTTC,CASSYFLAGSYEQYF
TRBV5-1,TRBJ1-1,-,-,TGCGCCAGCAGCCACCCTCCCGGGGGGGCAGGGTGGGTGAACACTGAAGCTTTCTTT,CASSHPPGGAGWVNTEAFF
TRBV30,TRBJ1-5,few,TRBD1,TGTGCCTGGAGTCCCAGGGACAGGGTGAATCAGCCCCAGCATTTT,CAWSPRDRVNQPQHF
TRBV28,TRBJ2-5,-,TRBD2,TGTGCCAGCAAAGCGGGGGCGGGGGAGACCCAGTACTTC,CASKAGAGETQYF
TRBV2,TRBJ2-4,-,-,TGTGCCAGCAGTCCTGGCCGGCGGGTGGCCAAAAACATTCAGTACTTC,CASSPGRRVAKNIQYF
TRBV5-1,TRBJ2-1,-,-,TGCGCCAGCAGCTTGACGGGGACTGGTAACAATGAGCAGTTCTTC,CASSLTGTGNNEQFF
TRBV14,TRBJ2-6,-,-,TGTGCCAGCAGTAGCAGGGGCTCTGGGGCCAACGTCCTGACTTTC,CASSSRGSGANVLTF
TRBV28,TRBJ2-1,-,TRBD2,TGTGCCAGCACCCCAAGCCCAGGGGCTAGCGGGAGTAACTACAATGAGCAGTTCTTC,CASTPSPGASGSNYNEQFF
TRBV25-1,TRBJ2-1,-,-,TGTGCCAGCAGTGAGCCCAGTGAAGTGGGCGATGAGCAGTTCTTC,CASSEPSEVGDEQFF
TRBV13,TRBJ1-5,-,-,TGTGCCAGCAGCTTATCGTACGGCGTGGGGAGCAATCAGCCCCAGCATTTT,CASSLSYGVGSNQPQHF
TRBV9,TRBJ2-7,-,TRBD2,TGTGCCAGCAGCGTAGTCGGGACTAGCGGGACCGACGAGCAGTACTTC,CASSVVGTSGTDEQYF
TRBV7-8,TRBJ1-2,-,-,TGTGCCAGCAGCACCCTAACCCTATCGAGCGGCTACACCTTC,CASSTLTLSSGYTF
TRBV5-4,TRBJ1-1,-,TRBD1,TGTGCCAGCAGCTACCCGGGACAGGGAGCTTTCTTT,CASSYPGQGAFF